This T cell receptor beta chain is from a study of T cell repertoires in cytomegalovirus infection. TCRdb called the reads again in MiXCR, with one record for every CDR3 protein. Of 450,000 to 600,000 distinct CDR3 sequences in the sample, approximately 40% are singletons; the top ten hold approximately 40%. Details on this clonotype: The target antigen is unknown.

The sequences come from cultured PBMCs, collected from culture after CMV antigen stimulation. The source is a human donor in good health (CMV status not recorded). Some clones in this sample may be carry-over from other donors' samples.

The CDR3 sequence: CASSYSSGAGQPQHF. The CDR3 DNA follows: TGTGCCAGCAGTTACTCGAGTGGGGCGGGTCAGCCCCAGCATTTT. The V call is TRBV6-8, the J call TRBJ1-5; possible D gene TRBD1, 5 bases. The CDR3 contains 15 residues. CDR1 and CDR2 (germline): MNHGY, SAAAGT. Trimming removed 0 bases at V and 6 bases at J, with 12 bases between.